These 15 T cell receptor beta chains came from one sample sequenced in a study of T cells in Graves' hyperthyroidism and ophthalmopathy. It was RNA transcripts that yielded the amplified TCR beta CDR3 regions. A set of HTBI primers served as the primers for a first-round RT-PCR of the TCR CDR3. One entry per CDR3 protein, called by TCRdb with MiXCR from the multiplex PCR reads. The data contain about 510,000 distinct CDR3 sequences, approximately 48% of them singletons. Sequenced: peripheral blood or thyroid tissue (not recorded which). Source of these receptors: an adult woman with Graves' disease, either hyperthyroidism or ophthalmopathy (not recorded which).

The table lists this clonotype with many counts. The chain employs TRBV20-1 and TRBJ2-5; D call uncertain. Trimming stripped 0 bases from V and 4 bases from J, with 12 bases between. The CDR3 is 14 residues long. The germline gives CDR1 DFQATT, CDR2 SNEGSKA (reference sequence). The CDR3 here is CSARDDKLPETQYF. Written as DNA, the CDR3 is TGCAGTGCTAGAGATGATAAGCTCCCAGAGACCCAGTACTTC.

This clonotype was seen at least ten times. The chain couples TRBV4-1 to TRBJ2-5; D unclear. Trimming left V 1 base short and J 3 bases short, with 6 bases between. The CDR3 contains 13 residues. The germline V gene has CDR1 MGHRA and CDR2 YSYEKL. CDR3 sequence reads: CASSQVVKETQYF. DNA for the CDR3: TGCGCCAGCAGCCAAGTGGTCAAAGAGACCCAGTACTTC.

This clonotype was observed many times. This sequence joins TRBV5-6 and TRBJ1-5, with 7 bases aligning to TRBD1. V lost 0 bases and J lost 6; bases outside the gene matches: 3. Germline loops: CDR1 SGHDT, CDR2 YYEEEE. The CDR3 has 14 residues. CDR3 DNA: TGTGCCAGCAGCTTGGCCTCAGGGGGTCAGCCCCAGCATTTT. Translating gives CASSLASGGQPQHF.

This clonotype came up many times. The CDR3 DNA sequence: TGTGCCAGCAGCTTAGGCGGACAGGGGACGAACACTGAAGCTTTCTTT. Its protein product is CASSLGGQGTNTEAFF. This sequence joins TRBV7-8 and TRBJ1-1; 9 bases align to TRBD1. After removal of 1 base from V and 1 base from J, the junction contained 4 bases not matched to a gene. Germline values: CDR1 SGHVS, CDR2 FQNEAQ. This CDR3 contains 16 residues.

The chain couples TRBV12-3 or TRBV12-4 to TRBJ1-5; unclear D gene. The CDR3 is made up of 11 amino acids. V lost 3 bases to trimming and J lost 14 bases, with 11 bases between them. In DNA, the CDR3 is TGTGCCAGCAGTTTCGGCGAATTTAAGCATTTT. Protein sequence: CASSFGEFKHF.

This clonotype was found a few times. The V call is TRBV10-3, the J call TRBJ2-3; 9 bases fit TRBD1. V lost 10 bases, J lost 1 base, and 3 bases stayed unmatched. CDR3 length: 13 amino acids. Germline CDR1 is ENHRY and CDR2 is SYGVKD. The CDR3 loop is CASRQGGTDTQYF. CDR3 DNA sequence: TGTGCCAGCAGACAGGGGGGCACAGATACGCAGTATTTT.

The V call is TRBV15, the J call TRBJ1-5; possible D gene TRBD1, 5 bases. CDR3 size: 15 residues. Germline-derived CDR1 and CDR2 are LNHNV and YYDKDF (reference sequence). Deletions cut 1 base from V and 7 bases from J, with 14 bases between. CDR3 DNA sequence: TGTGCCACCAGCAGAGTGGGGATGGGGGTCCAGCCCCAGCATTTT. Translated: CATSRVGMGVQPQHF.

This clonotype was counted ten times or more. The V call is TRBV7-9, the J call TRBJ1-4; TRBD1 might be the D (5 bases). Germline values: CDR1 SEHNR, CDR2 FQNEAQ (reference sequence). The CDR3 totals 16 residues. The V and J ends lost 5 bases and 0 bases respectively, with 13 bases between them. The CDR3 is CASSPEGTATNEKLFF. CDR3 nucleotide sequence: TGTGCCAGCAGCCCGGAGGGGACTGCAACTAATGAAAAACTGTTTTTT. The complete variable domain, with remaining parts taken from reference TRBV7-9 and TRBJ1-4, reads DTGVSQNPRHKITKRGQNVTFRCDPISEHNRLYWYRQTLGQGPEFLTYFQNEAQLEKSRLLSDRFSAERPKGSFSTLEIQRTEQGDSAMYLCASSPEGTATNEKLFFGSGTQLSVL.

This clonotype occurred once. CDR3 loop: CAIRGEIGNTIYF. CDR3 DNA sequence: TGTGCCATCAGGGGAGAGATTGGAAACACCATATATTTT. The rearrangement joins TRBV10-3 to TRBJ1-3; no reliable D call. The germline V and J ends were trimmed by 6 bases and 3 bases, with 9 bases remaining between them. The CDR3 has 13 residues. From germline, CDR1 is ENHRY and CDR2 SYGVKD.

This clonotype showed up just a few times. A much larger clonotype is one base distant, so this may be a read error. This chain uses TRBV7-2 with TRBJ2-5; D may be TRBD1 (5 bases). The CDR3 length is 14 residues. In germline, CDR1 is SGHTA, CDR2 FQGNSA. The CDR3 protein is CASSFSATEEAQYF. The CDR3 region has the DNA TGTGCCAGCAGCTTTTCGGCGACAGAAGAGGCCCAGTACTTC.

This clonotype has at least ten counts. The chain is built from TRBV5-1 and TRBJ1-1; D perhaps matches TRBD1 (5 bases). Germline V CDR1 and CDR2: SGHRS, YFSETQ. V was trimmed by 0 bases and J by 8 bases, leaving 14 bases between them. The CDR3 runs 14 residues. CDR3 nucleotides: TGCGCCAGCAGCTTGGTCGGGACCGACGGCGAAGCTTTCTTT. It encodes CASSLVGTDGEAFF.

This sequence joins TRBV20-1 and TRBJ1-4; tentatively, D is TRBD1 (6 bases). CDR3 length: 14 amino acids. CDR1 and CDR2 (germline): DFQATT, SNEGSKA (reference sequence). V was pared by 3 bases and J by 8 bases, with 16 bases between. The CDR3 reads CSARLPGGKEKLFF. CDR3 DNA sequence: TGCAGTGCTAGGCTCCCGGGGGGCAAGGAAAAACTGTTTTTT.

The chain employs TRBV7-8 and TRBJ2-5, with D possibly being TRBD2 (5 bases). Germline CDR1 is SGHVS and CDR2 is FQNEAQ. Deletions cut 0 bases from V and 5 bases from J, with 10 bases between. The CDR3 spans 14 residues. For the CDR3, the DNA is TGTGCCAGCAGCTTAGCATCCTGGAGGGAGACCCAGTACTTC. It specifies CASSLASWRETQYF.

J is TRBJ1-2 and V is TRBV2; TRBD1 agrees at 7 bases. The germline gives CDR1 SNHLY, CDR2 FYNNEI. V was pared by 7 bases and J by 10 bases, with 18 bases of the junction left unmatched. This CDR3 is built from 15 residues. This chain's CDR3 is CASMYRGGITMDYTF. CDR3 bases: TGTGCCAGCATGTACAGGGGCGGAATAACTATGGACTACACCTTC.

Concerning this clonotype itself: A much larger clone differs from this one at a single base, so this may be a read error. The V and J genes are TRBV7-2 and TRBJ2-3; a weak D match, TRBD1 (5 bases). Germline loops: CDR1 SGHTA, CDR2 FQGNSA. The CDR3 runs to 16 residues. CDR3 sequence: CASSLAPWRGTGTQYF. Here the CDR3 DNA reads TGTGCCAGCAGCTTAGCCCCATGGCGAGGCACAGGTACGCAGTATTTT. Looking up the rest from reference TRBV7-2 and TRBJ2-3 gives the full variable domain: GAGVSQSPSNKVTEKGKDVELRCDPISGHTALYWYRQSLGQGLEFLIYFQGNSAPDKSGLPSDRFSAERTGGSVSTLTIQRTQQEDSAVYLCASSLAPWRGTGTQYFGPGTRLTVL.